A single sample gave rise to the 13 T cell receptor beta chains below, sequenced in a study of T-cell memory formation after mild COVID-19. MiXCR was run by TCRdb on the 5' RACE reads, yielding one entry per CDR3 protein. The table has hundreds of thousands of distinct CDR3 sequences, 13% to 15% seen once. Sample: PBMCs or a T cell subset sorted from them (not recorded which). The receptors derive from a young man who had mild COVID-19 (a few samples of this study predate the infection). Cell type and time point are not known.

J is TRBJ2-3 and V is TRBV11-2, with TRBD2 identical over 9 bases. Germline V CDR1 and CDR2: SGHAT, FQNNGV. The CDR3 extends over 17 amino acids. V lost 3 bases and J lost 5; bases outside the gene matches: 12. The CDR3 is CASSFNVAGGHVDTQYF. CDR3 sequence (DNA): TGTGCCAGCAGCTTCAACGTTGCGGGGGGGCATGTAGATACGCAGTATTTT.

This clonotype turned up a few times. This chain uses TRBV29-1 with TRBJ2-2; no firm D call. The germline V gene encodes CDR1 SQVTM and CDR2 ANQGSEA. CDR3 length: 10 residues. V was clipped by 6 bases and J by 9 bases, with 8 bases between them. The CDR3 spells CSVGTRELFF. The DNA of the CDR3 is TGCAGCGTGGGAACTCGGGAGCTGTTTTTT.

The J gene is TRBJ1-2, the V gene TRBV6-1; a weak D match, TRBD1 (6 bases). Germline V gives CDR1 MNHNS, CDR2 SASEGT. V dropped 4 bases and J dropped 8 bases, with 17 bases sitting between them. The CDR3 runs 14 residues. The CDR3 here is CASSGLQGLEGYTF. The CDR3, as DNA: TGTGCCAGCAGTGGTTTACAGGGCCTGGAGGGCTACACCTTC.

The chain joins TRBV10-2 to TRBJ2-5; TRBD1 matches at 9 bases. Germline assignment: CDR1 WSHSY and CDR2 SAAADI. V gave up 1 base and J gave up 4 bases; unmatched junction bases: 7. CDR3 size: 16 residues. In DNA, the CDR3 is TGCGCCAGCAGTGAGTTCAGGGACAGGGACGGAGAGACCCAGTACTTC. This translates into CASSEFRDRDGETQYF.

The rearrangement uses TRBV20-1 and TRBJ2-1; 15 bases match TRBD2. This CDR3 spans 14 amino acids. Germline V lookup: CDR1 DFQATT, CDR2 SNEGSKA (reference sequence). Losses at the gene ends were 6 bases for V and 9 bases for J; bases not matched to a gene: 6. CDR3 region: CSATRTSGGGEQFF. Here the CDR3 DNA reads TGCAGTGCAACGAGGACTAGCGGGGGGGGTGAGCAGTTCTTC.

The chain recombines TRBV21-1 with TRBJ2-2. TRBV21-1 is flagged as a pseudogene. The CDR3 contains 17 residues. Here the CDR3 reads CASSKARSTNNTGELFF. The CDR3 nucleotides read TGTGCCAGCAGCAAAGCGCGGAGCACCAATAACACCGGGGAGCTGTTTTTT.

The CDR3 sequence is CSARTSGRQETQYF. CDR3 in DNA: TGCAGTGCTAGGACTAGCGGGAGACAAGAGACCCAGTACTTC. This chain uses TRBV20-1 with TRBJ2-5; TRBD2 matches 12 bases. CDR1 is DFQATT, CDR2 SNEGSKA, per germline (reference sequence). The CDR3 runs to 14 residues. The J segment lost 2 bases and the V segment lost 3 bases, leaving 1 base of the junction unmatched.

This clonotype was counted only a few times. The chain uses TRBV6-5 and TRBJ2-5; 7 bases agree with TRBD1. After removal of 0 bases from V and 7 bases from J, the junction contained 5 bases not matched to a gene. The CDR3 runs 14 residues. Per germline, CDR1 MNHEY and CDR2 SVGAGI. The CDR3 DNA reads as TGTGCCAGCAGTTACTCGAGGGGGCGGTTGACCCAGTACTTC. As protein: CASSYSRGRLTQYF.

This chain links TRBV6-5 with TRBJ2-3, with D unresolved. Germline assignment: CDR1 MNHEY and CDR2 SVGAGI. CDR3 size: 14 residues. The V gene lost 6 bases and the J gene lost 1 base, with 11 bases spanning the gap. CDR3 amino acids: CASSPDMGTDTQYF. In nucleotides, the CDR3 is TGTGCCAGCAGCCCTGACATGGGCACAGATACGCAGTATTTT.

The chain employs TRBV4-3 and TRBJ2-1; the match to TRBD2 covers 9 bases. The germline CDR1 and CDR2 sequences are LGHNA and YSLEER. The CDR3 totals 17 residues. Unmatched junction bases numbered 11, after V lost 3 bases and J lost 5 bases. CDR3 protein: CASSQKVGGLANNEQFF. CDR3 coding DNA: TGCGCCAGCAGCCAGAAGGTGGGAGGACTAGCGAACAATGAGCAGTTCTTC.

The sample holds one count of this clonotype. The chain employs TRBV20-1 and TRBJ1-4; D is possibly TRBD1 (5 bases). The CDR3 is 13 amino acids. V was pared by 1 base and J by 7 bases, with 10 bases between. Germline assignment: CDR1 DFQATT and CDR2 SNEGSKA (reference sequence). Here the CDR3 DNA reads TGCAGTGCTAGAGTCTGGGGGGGTGAAAAACTGTTTTTT. It is translated as CSARVWGGEKLFF.

This clonotype was detected ten times or more. This chain links TRBV4-2 with TRBJ2-1; D may be TRBD2 (6 bases). V was clipped by 0 bases and J by 5 bases, with 11 bases between them. The CDR3 is 15 amino acids. CDR1 is LGHNA and CDR2 is YNFKEQ in the germline V gene. CDR3 region: CASSQDPGGDNEQFF. CDR3 sequence (DNA): TGTGCCAGCAGCCAAGATCCCGGCGGGGACAATGAGCAGTTCTTC.

In this sample, this clonotype turned up a few times. The chain has TRBV2 and TRBJ1-6, with unresolved D. Germline CDR1 SNHLY, CDR2 FYNNEI. CDR3 size: 12 residues. Deletions cut 7 bases from V and 5 bases from J, with 6 bases between. The CDR3 DNA reads as TGTGCCAGCATTGTCAATAATTCACCCCTCCACTTT. Its translation: CASIVNNSPLHF.